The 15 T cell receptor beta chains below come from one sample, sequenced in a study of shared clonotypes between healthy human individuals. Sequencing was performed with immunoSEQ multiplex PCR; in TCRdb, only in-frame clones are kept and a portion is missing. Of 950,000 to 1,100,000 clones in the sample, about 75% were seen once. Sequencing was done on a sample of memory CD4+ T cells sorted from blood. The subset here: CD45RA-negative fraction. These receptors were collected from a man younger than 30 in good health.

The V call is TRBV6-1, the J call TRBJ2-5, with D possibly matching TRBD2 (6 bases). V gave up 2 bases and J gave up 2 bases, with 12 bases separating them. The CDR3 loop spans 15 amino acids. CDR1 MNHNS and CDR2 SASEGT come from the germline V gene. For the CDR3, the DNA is TGTGCCAGCAGTGAAAACGGGAGATTACAAGAGACCCAGTACTTC. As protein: CASSENGRLQETQYF.

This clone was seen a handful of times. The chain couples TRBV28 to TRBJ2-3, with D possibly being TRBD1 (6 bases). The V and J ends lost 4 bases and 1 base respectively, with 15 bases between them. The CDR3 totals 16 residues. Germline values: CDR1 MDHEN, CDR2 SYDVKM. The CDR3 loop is CASSSPHREGTDTQYF. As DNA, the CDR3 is TGTGCCAGCAGTTCCCCGCACAGGGAAGGCACAGATACGCAGTATTTT.

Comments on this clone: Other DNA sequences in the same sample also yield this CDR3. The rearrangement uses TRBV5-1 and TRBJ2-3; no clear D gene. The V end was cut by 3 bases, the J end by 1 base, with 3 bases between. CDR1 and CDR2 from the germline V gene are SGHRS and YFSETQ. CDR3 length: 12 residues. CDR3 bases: TGCGCCAGCAGCTCTGGCACAGATACGCAGTATTTT. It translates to CASSSGTDTQYF.

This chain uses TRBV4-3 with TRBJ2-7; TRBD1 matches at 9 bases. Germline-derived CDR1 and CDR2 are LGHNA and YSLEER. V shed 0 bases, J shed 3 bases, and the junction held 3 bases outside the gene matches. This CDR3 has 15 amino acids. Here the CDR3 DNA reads TGCGCCAGCAGCCAAGATGGGGGACAGGGCTACGAGCAGTACTTC. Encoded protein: CASSQDGGQGYEQYF.

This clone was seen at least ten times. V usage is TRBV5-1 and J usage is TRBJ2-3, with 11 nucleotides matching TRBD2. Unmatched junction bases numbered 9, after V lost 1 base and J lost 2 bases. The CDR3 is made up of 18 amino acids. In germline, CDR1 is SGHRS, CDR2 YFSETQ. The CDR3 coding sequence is TGCGCCAGCAGCTTGCCCCTAGCGGGAGGTGGGAACACAGATACGCAGTATTTT. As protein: CASSLPLAGGGNTDTQYF.

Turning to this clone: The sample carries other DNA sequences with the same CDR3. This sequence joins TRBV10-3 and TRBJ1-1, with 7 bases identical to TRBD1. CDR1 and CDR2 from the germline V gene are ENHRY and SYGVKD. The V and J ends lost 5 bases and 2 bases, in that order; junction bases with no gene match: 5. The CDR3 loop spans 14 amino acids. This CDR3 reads CAISRDRANTEAFF. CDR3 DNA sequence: TGTGCCATCAGTCGAGACAGGGCCAACACTGAAGCTTTCTTT.

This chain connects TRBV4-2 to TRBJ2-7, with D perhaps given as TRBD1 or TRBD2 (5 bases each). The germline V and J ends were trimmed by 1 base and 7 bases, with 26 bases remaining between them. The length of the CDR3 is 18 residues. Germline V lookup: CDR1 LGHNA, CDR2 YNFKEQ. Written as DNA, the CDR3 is TGTGCCAGCAGCCAAGGTTCGGGGCGCGGAGTCGCCTGGGGGGAGCAGTACTTC. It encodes CASSQGSGRGVAWGEQYF.

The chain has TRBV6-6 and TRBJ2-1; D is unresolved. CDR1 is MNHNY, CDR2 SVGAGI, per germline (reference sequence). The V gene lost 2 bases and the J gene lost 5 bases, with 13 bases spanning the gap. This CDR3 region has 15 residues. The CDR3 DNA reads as TGTGCCAGCAGTTACAATGCTCCTCCAGACAATGAGCAGTTCTTC. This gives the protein CASSYNAPPDNEQFF.

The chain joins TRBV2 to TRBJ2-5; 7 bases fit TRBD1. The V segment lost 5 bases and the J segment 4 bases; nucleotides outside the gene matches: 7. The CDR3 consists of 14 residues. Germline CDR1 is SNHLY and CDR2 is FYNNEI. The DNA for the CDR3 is TGTGCCAGCAGTCAGAGACAGGGTGGAGAGACCCAGTACTTC. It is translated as CASSQRQGGETQYF.

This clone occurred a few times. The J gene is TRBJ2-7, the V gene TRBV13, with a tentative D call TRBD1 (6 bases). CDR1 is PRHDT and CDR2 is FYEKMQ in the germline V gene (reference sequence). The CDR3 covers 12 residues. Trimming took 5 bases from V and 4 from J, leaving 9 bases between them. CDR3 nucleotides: TGTGCCAGCAGCAAGGGACATTACGAGCAGTACTTC. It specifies CASSKGHYEQYF.

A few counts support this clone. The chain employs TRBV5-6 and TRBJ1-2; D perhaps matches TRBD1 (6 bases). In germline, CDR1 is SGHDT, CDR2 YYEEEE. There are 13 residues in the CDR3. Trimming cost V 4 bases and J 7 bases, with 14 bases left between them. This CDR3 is CASSLRDTRGYTF. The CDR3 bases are TGTGCCAGCAGCCTCCGGGACACTCGTGGCTACACCTTC.

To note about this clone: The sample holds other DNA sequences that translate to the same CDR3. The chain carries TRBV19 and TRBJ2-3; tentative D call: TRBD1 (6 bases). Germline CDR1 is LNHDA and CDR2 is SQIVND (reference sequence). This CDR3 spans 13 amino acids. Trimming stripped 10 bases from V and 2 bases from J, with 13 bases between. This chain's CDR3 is CATMGANTDTQYF. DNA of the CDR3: TGTGCCACCATGGGGGCGAACACAGATACGCAGTATTTT. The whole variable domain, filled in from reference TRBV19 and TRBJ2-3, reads DGGITQSPKYLFRKEGQNVTLSCEQNLNHDAMYWYRQDPGQGLRLIYYSQIVNDFQKGDIAEGYSVSREKKESFPLTVTSAQKNPTAFYLCATMGANTDTQYFGPGTRLTVL.

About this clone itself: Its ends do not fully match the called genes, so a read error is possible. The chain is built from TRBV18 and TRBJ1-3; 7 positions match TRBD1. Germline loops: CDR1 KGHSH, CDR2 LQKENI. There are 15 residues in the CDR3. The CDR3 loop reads CASSPQGTFGNTIYF. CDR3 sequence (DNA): TGTGCCAGCTCTCCACAGGGGACCTTTGGAAACACCATATATTTT.

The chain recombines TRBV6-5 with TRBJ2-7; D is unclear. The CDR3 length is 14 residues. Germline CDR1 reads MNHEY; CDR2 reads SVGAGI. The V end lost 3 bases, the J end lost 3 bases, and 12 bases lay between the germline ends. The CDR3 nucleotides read TGTGCCAGCAGTTATTCCGGGTCGGGCTACGAGCAGTACTTC. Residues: CASSYSGSGYEQYF.

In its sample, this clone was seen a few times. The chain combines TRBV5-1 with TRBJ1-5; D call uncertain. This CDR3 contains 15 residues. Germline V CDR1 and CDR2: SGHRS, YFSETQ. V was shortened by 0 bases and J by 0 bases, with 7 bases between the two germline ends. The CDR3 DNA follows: TGCGCCAGCAGCTTGGATGCCGGTAGCAATCAGCCCCAGCATTTT. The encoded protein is CASSLDAGSNQPQHF.